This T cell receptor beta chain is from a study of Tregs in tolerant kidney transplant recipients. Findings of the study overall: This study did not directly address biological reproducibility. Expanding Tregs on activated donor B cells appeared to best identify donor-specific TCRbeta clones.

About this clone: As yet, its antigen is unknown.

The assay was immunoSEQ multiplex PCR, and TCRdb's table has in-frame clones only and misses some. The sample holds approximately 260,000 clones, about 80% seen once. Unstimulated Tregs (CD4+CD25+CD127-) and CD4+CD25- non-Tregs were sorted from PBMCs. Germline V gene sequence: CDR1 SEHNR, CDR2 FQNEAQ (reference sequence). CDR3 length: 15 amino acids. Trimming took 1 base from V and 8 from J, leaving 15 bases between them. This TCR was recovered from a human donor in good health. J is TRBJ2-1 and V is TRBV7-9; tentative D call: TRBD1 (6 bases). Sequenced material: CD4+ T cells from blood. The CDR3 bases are TGTGCCAGCAGCTTAGGCGCAGGGGTTGACGATGAGCAGTTCTTC. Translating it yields CASSLGAGVDDEQFF.